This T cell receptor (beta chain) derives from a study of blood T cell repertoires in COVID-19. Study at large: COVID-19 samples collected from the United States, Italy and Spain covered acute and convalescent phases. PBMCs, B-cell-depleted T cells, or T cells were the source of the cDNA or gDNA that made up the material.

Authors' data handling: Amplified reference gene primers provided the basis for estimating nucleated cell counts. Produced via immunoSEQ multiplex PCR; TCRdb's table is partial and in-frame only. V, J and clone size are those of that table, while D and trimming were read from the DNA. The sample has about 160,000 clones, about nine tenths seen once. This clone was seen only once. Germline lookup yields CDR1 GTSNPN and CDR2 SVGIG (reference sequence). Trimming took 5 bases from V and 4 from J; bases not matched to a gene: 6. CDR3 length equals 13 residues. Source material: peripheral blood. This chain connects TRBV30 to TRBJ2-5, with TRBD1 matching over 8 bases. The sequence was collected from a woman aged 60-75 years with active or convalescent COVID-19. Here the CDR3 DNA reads TGTGCCTGGGCTGGACAGGGCCCAGAGACCCAGTACTTC. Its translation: CAWAGQGPETQYF.